Listed here are 29 T cell receptor beta chains from one sample, sequenced in a study of early T cells in non-severe SARS-CoV-2 infection. TCRdb fed the 5' RACE reads into MiXCR, producing one record per CDR3 protein. The repertoire holds approximately 50,000 distinct CDR3 sequences, 11% seen once, with approximately 13% in the top ten. Sequenced sample: whole blood. Receptors were obtained from an adult who was a healthcare worker with PCR-confirmed SARS-CoV-2 infection or an uninfected control (not recorded which).

The sample holds many counts of this clonotype. The DNA for the CDR3 is TGTGCCAGCAGTGACCCTTCGGAGACCCAGTACTTC. Residues: CASSDPSETQYF. J is TRBJ2-5 and V is TRBV6-2 or TRBV6-3; D is uncertain. From germline, CDR1 is MNHEY and CDR2 SVGEGT. V was clipped by 5 bases and J by 5 bases, with 9 bases between them. The length of the CDR3 is 12 residues.

This clonotype was counted many times. For the CDR3, the DNA is TGTGCCAGCAGCCCAGGAGGCGGGACAGGGGGCGCTGGGGCCAAAAACATTCAGTACTTC. Amino acid sequence: CASSPGGGTGGAGAKNIQYF. This chain connects TRBV7-9 to TRBJ2-4; 12 bases match TRBD1. With 5 bases clipped from V and 1 base from J, the junction kept 15 bases outside the gene matches. This CDR3 is built from 20 residues. Germline V CDR1 and CDR2: SEHNR, FQNEAQ (reference sequence). Complete variable domain (other parts from reference TRBV7-9 and TRBJ2-4): DTGVSQNPRHKITKRGQNVTFRCDPISEHNRLYWYRQTLGQGPEFLTYFQNEAQLEKSRLLSDRFSAERPKGSFSTLEIQRTEQGDSAMYLCASSPGGGTGGAGAKNIQYFGAGTRLSVL.

The gene calls are TRBV29-1 and TRBJ1-4; D unclear. Germline CDR1 and CDR2: SQVTM and ANQGSEA. Deletions cut 7 bases from V and 8 bases from J, with 17 bases between. The CDR3 runs to 13 residues. The CDR3 DNA follows: TGCAGCGCCGGGAGGGCTGATGGGGAAAAACTGTTTTTT. Protein: CSAGRADGEKLFF. Complete variable domain (other parts from reference TRBV29-1 and TRBJ1-4): SAVISQKPSRDICQRGTSLTIQCQVDSQVTMMFWYRQQPGQSLTLIATANQGSEATYESGFVIDKFPISRPNLTFSTLTVSNMSPEDSSIYLCSAGRADGEKLFFGSGTQLSVL.

This clonotype was recorded at least ten times. This chain joins TRBV28 and TRBJ2-7; D is perhaps TRBD1 or TRBD2 (5 bases each). This CDR3 is 11 amino acids long. The V and J ends lost 3 bases and 12 bases respectively, with 12 bases between them. CDR1 and CDR2 (germline): MDHEN, SYDVKM. The CDR3 region has the DNA TGTGCCAGCAGTTTCAGGGACGGGTGGTACTTC. It translates to CASSFRDGWYF.

This clonotype showed up just a few times. A much larger clone lies a single base off, so this may be a read error. The rearrangement uses TRBV6-2 or TRBV6-3 and TRBJ2-5, with D unclear. The CDR3 contains 11 residues. Deletions cut 6 bases from V and 3 bases from J, with 5 bases between. CDR1 and CDR2 from the germline V gene are MNHEY and SVGEGT. CDR3 loop: CASSREETQYF. CDR3 DNA: TGTGCCAGCAGCCGAGAAGAGACCCAGTACTTC.

This clonotype occurred many times. The V and J genes are TRBV5-1 and TRBJ2-7; D not certain. CDR3 length: 12 residues. Germline assignment: CDR1 SGHRS and CDR2 YFSETQ. V gave up 0 bases and J gave up 9 bases, with 10 bases separating them. CDR3 DNA sequence: TGCGCCAGCAGCTTGGCGGGTTTAGGGCAGTACTTC. It codes for CASSLAGLGQYF.

This clonotype was counted many times. V and J are TRBV4-1 and TRBJ2-3, with 10 positions matching TRBD1. Trimming cost V 4 bases and J 6 bases; bases outside gene matches: 7. The CDR3 covers 15 residues. Germline V CDR1 and CDR2: MGHRA, YSYEKL. This CDR3 is CASSPLDRGRDTQYF. The CDR3 nucleotides read TGCGCCAGCAGCCCCCTGGACAGGGGGAGGGATACGCAGTATTTT.

Sample share makes this clonotype medium-sized (0.01 to 0.1%). The chain is built from TRBV20-1 and TRBJ2-7; D is perhaps TRBD1 or TRBD2 (5 bases each). The CDR3 totals 16 residues. The germline V gene encodes CDR1 DFQATT and CDR2 SNEGSKA (reference sequence). Trimming cost V 5 bases and J 1 base, with 21 bases left between them. DNA for the CDR3: TGCAGTGCTGTTACTTCCGGGACCATCCTATCCTACGAGCAGTACTTC. Its protein product is CSAVTSGTILSYEQYF.

In its sample, this clonotype was seen a few times. This sequence joins TRBV6-6 and TRBJ2-2; D is unclear. This CDR3 has 14 amino acids. The V and J ends lost 9 bases and 1 base respectively, with 12 bases between them. Germline assignment: CDR1 MNHNY and CDR2 SVGAGI (reference sequence). The CDR3 DNA reads TGTGCCAGTTCTTCCTCGATGAACACCGGGGAGCTGTTTTTT. Translating gives CASSSSMNTGELFF.

There are many counts of this clonotype. The V call is TRBV7-3, the J call TRBJ2-5; D is uncertain. This CDR3 spans 11 amino acids. Germline CDR1 and CDR2: SGHTA and FQGTGA. V shed 3 bases and J shed 3 bases, with 2 bases lying between them. CDR3 nucleotide sequence: TGTGCCAGCAGCTTTAAAGAGACCCAGTACTTC. Translated, it gives CASSFKETQYF.

This clonotype has more than one count but fewer than ten. This rearrangement joins TRBV6-6 to TRBJ2-3; no reliable D call. The ends were cut back, 0 bases at V and 4 bases at J, with 5 bases in the middle. In germline, CDR1 is MNHNY, CDR2 SVGAGI (reference sequence). This CDR3 spans 13 amino acids. The CDR3 here is CASSYSYSDTQYF. CDR3 nucleotides: TGTGCCAGCAGTTACTCATACTCAGATACGCAGTATTTT.

This clonotype was seen at least ten times. The chain has TRBV7-8 and TRBJ1-1; D gene unclear. Germline CDR1 and CDR2: SGHVS and FQNEAQ. The CDR3 has 15 residues. With 5 bases removed from V and 6 bases from J, the gap between germline ends came to 19 bases. This chain's CDR3 is CASSPSVQAWAEAFF. CDR3 DNA: TGTGCCAGCAGCCCTTCCGTCCAGGCGTGGGCTGAAGCTTTCTTT.

This clonotype was found a few times. This chain uses TRBV5-5 with TRBJ2-1; perhaps D is TRBD1 or TRBD2 (5 bases each). The CDR3 has 15 amino acids. The V end lost 1 base, the J end lost 8 bases, and 16 bases lay between the germline ends. Germline V CDR1 and CDR2: SGHKS, YYEKEE (reference sequence). CDR3 loop: CASSLWVGDGDEQFF. DNA for the CDR3: TGTGCCAGCAGCTTGTGGGTAGGGGACGGCGATGAGCAGTTCTTC.

This clonotype has a count of ten or more. The V call is TRBV7-6, the J call TRBJ2-7; possibly TRBD1 for D (5 bases). The CDR3 sequence is 14 residues long. CDR1 and CDR2 (germline): SGHVS, FNYEAQ. The germline V and J ends were trimmed by 8 bases and 0 bases, with 14 bases remaining between them. The CDR3 nucleotides read TGTGCCAGCTCCCAGACAGAAACCTCCTACGAGCAGTACTTC. Its protein product is CASSQTETSYEQYF.

There are many counts of this clonotype. The chain employs TRBV7-6 and TRBJ2-1, with D unresolved. The V end lost 7 bases, the J end lost 10 bases, and 11 bases lay between the germline ends. Germline values: CDR1 SGHVS, CDR2 FNYEAQ. The CDR3 is made up of 11 amino acids. CDR3 residues: CASTPLGEQFF. In nucleotides, the CDR3 is TGTGCCAGCACCCCCTTGGGGGAGCAGTTCTTC.

This clonotype has a count of ten or more. The chain is built from TRBV29-1 and TRBJ1-1, with D unresolved. The V and J ends lost 4 bases and 4 bases respectively, with 7 bases between them. Germline V CDR1 and CDR2: SQVTM, ANQGSEA. The CDR3 has 11 amino acids. Here the CDR3 reads CSVGSGTEAFF. CDR3 bases: TGCAGCGTTGGAAGTGGCACTGAAGCTTTCTTT.

The chain joins TRBV3-2 to TRBJ2-1; the table's D call TRBD1 went unverified against the DNA. TRBV3-2 counts as a pseudogene. The CDR3 covers 16 residues. The CDR3 bases are TGTGCCAGCAGCGATACCCGGGGGGCCCCCTACAATGAGCAGTTCTTC. Translated, it gives CASSDTRGAPYNEQFF.

This clonotype appeared a few times. The chain employs TRBV2 and TRBJ1-1; 9 bases fit TRBD1. Unmatched junction bases numbered 10, after V lost 9 bases and J lost 8 bases. The CDR3 totals 13 residues. From germline, CDR1 is SNHLY and CDR2 FYNNEI. The CDR3: CASSRDREPEAFF. The CDR3 DNA is TGTGCCAGTAGCCGGGACAGGGAGCCAGAAGCTTTCTTT.

The chain employs TRBV12-3 or TRBV12-4 and TRBJ2-1, with D maybe TRBD1 (5 bases). Between the trimmed V and J ends, which lost 5 bases and 7 bases, there was a span of 9 bases. The CDR3 is 12 amino acids. CDR3 loop: CASSINRNEQFF. CDR3 sequence (DNA): TGTGCCAGCAGTATAAACAGGAATGAGCAGTTCTTC.

This clonotype was detected only a few times. This chain connects TRBV5-1 to TRBJ1-6, with 7 bases fitting TRBD1. Germline V gene data show CDR1 as SGHRS and CDR2 as YFSETQ. The length of the CDR3 is 15 residues. The J segment lost 5 bases and the V segment lost 3 bases, leaving 5 bases of the junction unmatched. The DNA for the CDR3 is TGCGCCAGCAGCTCCCGGGACAGAGATAATTCACCCCTCCACTTT. Its protein product is CASSSRDRDNSPLHF. The whole variable domain, filled in from reference TRBV5-1 and TRBJ1-6, reads KAGVTQTPRYLIKTRGQQVTLSCSPISGHRSVSWYQQTPGQGLQFLFEYFSETQRNKGNFPGRFSGRQFSNSRSEMNVSTLELGDSALYLCASSSRDRDNSPLHFGNGTRLTVT.

The sample holds a few counts of this clonotype. V is TRBV6-2 or TRBV6-3 and J is TRBJ1-2; D is perhaps TRBD1 (5 bases). The CDR3 covers 13 residues. Germline loops: CDR1 MNHEY, CDR2 SVGEGT. Trimming stripped 6 bases from V and 3 bases from J, with 11 bases between. The CDR3 nucleotides read TGTGCCAGCAGAATGGGGGACCACTATGGCTACACCTTC. It specifies CASRMGDHYGYTF.

This clonotype appeared many times. V usage is TRBV24-1 and J usage is TRBJ2-4; D remains ambiguous. Trimming pared 4 bases from V and 0 bases from J, leaving 3 bases between. Germline V gene sequence: CDR1 KGHDR, CDR2 SFDVKD. The CDR3 is 13 amino acids. CDR3 nucleotides: TGTGCCACCAGTGACGGAGCCAAAAACATTCAGTACTTC. Protein: CATSDGAKNIQYF.

In its sample, this clonotype was seen many times. The chain carries TRBV6-6 and TRBJ2-7; a possible D gene is TRBD2 (5 bases). Germline assignment: CDR1 MNHNY and CDR2 SVGAGI (reference sequence). The CDR3 sequence is 15 residues long. V shed 1 base and J shed 2 bases, with 12 bases lying between them. The CDR3 region has the DNA TGTGCCAGCAGTTACTGGGGTAGCGAGACCTACGAGCAGTACTTC. It specifies CASSYWGSETYEQYF.

This clonotype was picked up a small number of times. The junction does not match germline at one end; this may be a read error. This sequence joins TRBV6-5 and TRBJ1-6; D not resolved. From germline, CDR1 is MNHEY and CDR2 SVGAGI. This CDR3 is 15 amino acids long. The CDR3 region is CASSYAPMGNPPLHF. CDR3 in DNA: TGTGCCAGCAGTTACGCCCCTATGGGTAATCCACCCCTCCACTTT.

As regards this clonotype: A much larger clone differs by one base, so this may be a read error. The rearrangement links TRBV10-3 to TRBJ2-5, with a weak D call TRBD2 (5 bases). The length of the CDR3 is 14 residues. Germline lookup yields CDR1 ENHRY and CDR2 SYGVKD. The CDR3 nucleotides read TGTGCCATCTCCGTTAGCGAGGCCCAAGAGACCAAGTACTTC. Residues: CAISVSEAQETKYF.

A word on this clonotype: It may be a read error: a sequence one base away is much more abundant. V and J are TRBV28 and TRBJ1-1; D is uncertain. V lost 5 bases and J lost 5, with 6 bases in between. The CDR3 sequence is 11 residues long. The germline CDR1 and CDR2 sequences are MDHEN and SYDVKM. In nucleotides, the CDR3 is TGTGCCAGCAGTCGGTGGACTGAAGCTTTCTTT. Translating it yields CASSRWTEAFF.

The chain uses TRBV20-1 and TRBJ2-1; possible D gene TRBD2, 5 bases. Trimming took 0 bases from V and 9 from J, leaving 12 bases between them. The CDR3 runs to 13 residues. Germline V CDR1 and CDR2: DFQATT, SNEGSKA (reference sequence). DNA for the CDR3: TGCAGTGCTAGAGACCCTTCGACTACTGAGCAGTTCTTC. Residues: CSARDPSTTEQFF.

The chain carries TRBV10-3 and TRBJ2-7; D remains unclear. Trimming took off 0 bases at V and 2 bases at J, with 2 bases between the two ends. The V gene's germline CDR1 is ENHRY and CDR2 SYGVKD. The CDR3 runs 12 residues. The CDR3 is CAISESPYEQYF. The DNA for the CDR3 is TGTGCCATCAGTGAGTCCCCCTACGAGCAGTACTTC.

J is TRBJ2-3 and V is TRBV6-2 or TRBV6-3, with a tentative D call TRBD2 (6 bases). CDR3 size: 14 residues. The germline V gene has CDR1 MNHEY and CDR2 SVGEGT. V lost 2 bases to trimming and J lost 2 bases, with 8 bases between them. The CDR3 is CASSYGTHTDTQYF. As DNA, the CDR3 is TGTGCCAGCAGTTACGGGACTCACACAGATACGCAGTATTTT.